These 18 T cell receptor beta chains came from one sample sequenced in a study of shared clonotypes between healthy human individuals. Generated by immunoSEQ multiplex PCR, the TCRdb table keeps only in-frame clones and is missing some. The sample shows approximately 470,000 clones, over 70% of them seen only once. Material: PBMCs. All receptors come from a woman in her forties in good health. Some clones in this sample may be carry-over from other donors' samples.

The V gene is TRBV7-7, the J gene TRBJ2-2; D is uncertain. Per germline, CDR1 SSHAT and CDR2 FNYEAQ (reference sequence). Trimming shortened V by 2 bases and J by 7 bases, and 11 bases separated the two germline ends. This CDR3 region has 14 residues. CDR3 nucleotide sequence: TGTGCCAGCAGCTTACCGATAACGGTCGGGGAGCTGTTTTTT. Amino acid sequence: CASSLPITVGELFF.

The chain links TRBV28 to TRBJ2-1, with 10 positions matching TRBD2. V gave up 3 bases and J gave up 7 bases; unmatched junction bases: 12. CDR3 size: 17 residues. CDR1 is MDHEN, CDR2 SYDVKM, per germline. The CDR3 nucleotides are TGTGCCAGCAGTTTTAGTGGATCTAGCGGGAGTGGAAATGAGCAGTTCTTC. This codes for CASSFSGSSGSGNEQFF.

This clone was seen many times. The CDR3 loop reads CASSDGSSSNEQFF. CDR3 nucleotide sequence: TGTGCCAGCAGTGACGGTAGCAGCTCCAATGAGCAGTTCTTC. The V and J genes are TRBV6-4 and TRBJ2-1; D not certain. V shed 2 bases and J shed 6 bases, with 11 bases lying between them. Looked up from germline, CDR1 is MRHNA and CDR2 is SNTAGT. This CDR3 region has 14 residues.

Worth noting for this clone: One base separates it from a far larger clone, so it is likely a read error. Different DNA sequences within this sample yield the same CDR3. Written as DNA, the CDR3 is TGTGCCAGTAGTGGTTTGGAGAGCGGGAGCTCCTACAATGAGCAGTTCTTC. Translated: CASSGLESGSSYNEQFF. The V gene is TRBV2, the J gene TRBJ2-1, with 8 bases that match TRBD2. This CDR3 has 17 residues. The germline CDR1 and CDR2 sequences are SNHLY and FYNNEI.

The CDR3 DNA reads TGCGCCAGCAGTGAGGGACTAGCGGGATCAGATACGCAGTATTTT. Its translation is CASSEGLAGSDTQYF. J is TRBJ2-3 and V is TRBV10-1; the match to TRBD2 covers 12 bases. V lost 2 bases, J lost 4 bases, and 1 base stayed unmatched. The CDR3 consists of 15 residues. Per germline, CDR1 WNHNN and CDR2 SYGVQD (reference sequence).

The chain carries TRBV4-3 and TRBJ2-7; no reliable D call. CDR1 and CDR2 from the germline V gene are LGHNA and YSLEER. This CDR3 is built from 14 residues. V lost 0 bases and J lost 4, with 10 bases in between. In DNA, the CDR3 is TGCGCCAGCAGCCAAGATCTCGGACGATACGAGCAGTACTTC. Encoded protein: CASSQDLGRYEQYF.

Of note for this clone: This is likely an artifact of a read error, given a far larger clone one base away. Since the CDR3 does not end with the conserved phenylalanine or tryptophan, this likely comes from a read error. The chain recombines TRBV6-1 with TRBJ2-3; the match to TRBD2 covers 10 bases. Trimming removed 8 bases from V and 4 bases from J; junction bases left unmatched: 6. Germline V gives CDR1 MNHNS, CDR2 SASEGT. The CDR3 covers 14 residues. DNA of the CDR3: TGTGCCAGCCAAGCGGGAGGGCCCGCAGATACGCAGTATTCT. It translates to CASQAGGPADTQYS.

The chain uses TRBV14 and TRBJ2-1; possibly TRBD1 or TRBD2 for D (5 bases each). The V gene's germline CDR1 is SGHDN and CDR2 FVKESK. V was clipped by 1 base and J by 7 bases, with 11 bases between them. The CDR3 consists of 14 residues. The CDR3 bases are TGTGCCAGCAGCCAAGCGGGACGGTGGAATGAGCAGTTCTTC. It yields the protein CASSQAGRWNEQFF.

The chain couples TRBV19 to TRBJ1-4; a possible D gene is TRBD1 (5 bases). The CDR3 runs 15 residues. V dropped 5 bases and J dropped 3 bases, with 13 bases sitting between them. Germline V gene lookup returns CDR1 LNHDA and CDR2 SQIVND (reference sequence). The CDR3 sequence is CASSHQSGANEKLFF. As DNA, the CDR3 is TGTGCCAGTAGTCACCAATCGGGGGCTAATGAAAAACTGTTTTTT.

This chain uses TRBV27 with TRBJ2-1, with D unresolved. The CDR3 runs 15 residues. V was trimmed by 6 bases and J by 8 bases, leaving 20 bases between them. Germline V gene data show CDR1 as MNHEY and CDR2 as SMNVEV (reference sequence). The CDR3 region is CASRTTTYGVHEQFF. CDR3 nucleotides: TGTGCCAGCAGGACCACTACCTATGGAGTTCATGAGCAGTTCTTC.

The gene calls are TRBV19 and TRBJ2-7, with D possibly called TRBD1 or TRBD2 (5 bases each). V was shortened by 4 bases and J by 5 bases, with 15 bases between the two germline ends. Germline V gene data show CDR1 as LNHDA and CDR2 as SQIVND (reference sequence). This CDR3 contains 14 residues. CDR3 sequence: CASSTEPGPNEQYF. In nucleotides, the CDR3 is TGTGCCAGTAGTACAGAACCGGGACCAAACGAGCAGTACTTC.

J is TRBJ2-1 and V is TRBV27; D is uncertain. V lost 1 base and J 2 bases, leaving 6 bases between the germline ends. This CDR3 comprises 14 residues. Germline CDR1 reads MNHEY; CDR2 reads SMNVEV (reference sequence). The CDR3 here is CASSLLGPYNEQFF. CDR3 coding DNA: TGTGCCAGCAGTTTATTGGGTCCCTACAATGAGCAGTTCTTC.

At least ten counts were recorded for this clone. The V call is TRBV5-4, the J call TRBJ2-2; TRBD2 aligns across 7 bases. The CDR3 has 14 amino acids. The trim removed 4 bases at V and 4 bases at J, leaving 4 bases unmatched. CDR1 and CDR2 (germline): SGHNT, YYREEE (reference sequence). The CDR3 is CASSPGLLTGELFF. CDR3 DNA sequence: TGTGCCAGCAGCCCGGGACTACTCACCGGGGAGCTGTTTTTT.

This clone showed up just once. V is TRBV12-5 and J is TRBJ2-1; 8 bases map to TRBD2. Trimming removed 2 bases from V and 14 bases from J; junction bases left unmatched: 5. The CDR3 covers 12 residues. Looked up from germline, CDR1 is LGHNT and CDR2 is FRNRAP. The CDR3 region has the DNA TGTGCTAGTGGTTTGAATCGGGAGGGCGAGTTCTTC. Its translation: CASGLNREGEFF.

The rearrangement links TRBV19 to TRBJ1-1; D possibly corresponds to TRBD1 (5 bases). Trimming took off 7 bases at V and 0 bases at J, with 18 bases between the two ends. The CDR3 has 16 residues. CDR1 LNHDA and CDR2 SQIVND come from the germline V gene (reference sequence). CDR3 DNA sequence: TGTGCCAGTAAAGATCCGGGGGACCCAGTGAACACTGAAGCTTTCTTT. Translated, it gives CASKDPGDPVNTEAFF.

This clone was seen a handful of times. The chain is built from TRBV5-1 and TRBJ2-5, with 7 bases aligning to TRBD1. The J call may be wrong; the DNA end is better matched by TRBJ2-7. The CDR3 is made up of 14 amino acids. Germline loops: CDR1 SGHRS, CDR2 YFSETQ. The CDR3: CASSLGQGPYEQYF. The DNA for the CDR3 is TGCGCCAGCAGCTTGGGACAGGGTCCCTACGAGCAGTACTTC.

The chain employs TRBV2 and TRBJ2-3; perhaps D is TRBD1 or TRBD2 (5 bases each). CDR1 and CDR2 (germline): SNHLY, FYNNEI. V was clipped by 4 bases and J by 3 bases, with 8 bases between them. The CDR3 loop spans 13 amino acids. The CDR3 sequence: CASSVEGTDTQYF. Written as DNA, the CDR3 is TGTGCCAGCAGTGTTGAGGGGACAGATACGCAGTATTTT.

Note on this clone: A far larger clone is only one base removed, so a read error is likely. The CDR3 does not close with the conserved phenylalanine or tryptophan, likely indicating a read error. The chain carries TRBV5-6 and TRBJ2-7; D perhaps matches TRBD2 (5 bases). The CDR3 length is 11 residues. Germline V CDR1 and CDR2: SGHDT, YYEEEE. Trimming took 4 bases from V and 4 from J, leaving 6 bases between them. The CDR3 bases are TGTGCCAGCAGCCGGGGTTACGAGCAGTACCTC. As protein: CASSRGYEQYL.